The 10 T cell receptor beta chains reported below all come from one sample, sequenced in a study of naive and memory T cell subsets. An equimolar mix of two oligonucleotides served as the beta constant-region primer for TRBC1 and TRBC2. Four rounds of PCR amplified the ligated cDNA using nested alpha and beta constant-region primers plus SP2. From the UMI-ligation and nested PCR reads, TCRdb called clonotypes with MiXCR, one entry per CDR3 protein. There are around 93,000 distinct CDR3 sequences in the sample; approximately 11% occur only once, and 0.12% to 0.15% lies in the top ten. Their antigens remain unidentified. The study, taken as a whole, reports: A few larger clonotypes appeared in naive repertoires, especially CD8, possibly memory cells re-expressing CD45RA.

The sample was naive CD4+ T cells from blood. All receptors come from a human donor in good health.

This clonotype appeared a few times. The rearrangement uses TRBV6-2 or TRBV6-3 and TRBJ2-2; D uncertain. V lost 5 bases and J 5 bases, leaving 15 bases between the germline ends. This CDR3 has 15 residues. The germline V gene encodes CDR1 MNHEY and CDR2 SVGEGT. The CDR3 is CASSSRRTPTGELFF. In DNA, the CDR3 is TGTGCCAGCAGTAGTCGGCGAACACCAACCGGGGAGCTGTTTTTT.

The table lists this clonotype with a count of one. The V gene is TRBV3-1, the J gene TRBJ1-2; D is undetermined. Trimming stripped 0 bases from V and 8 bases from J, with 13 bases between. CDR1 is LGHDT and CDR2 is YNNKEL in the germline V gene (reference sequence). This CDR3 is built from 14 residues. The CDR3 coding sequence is TGTGCCAGCAGCCAAGATCCCCCCAGGCGCGGCTACACCTTC. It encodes CASSQDPPRRGYTF.

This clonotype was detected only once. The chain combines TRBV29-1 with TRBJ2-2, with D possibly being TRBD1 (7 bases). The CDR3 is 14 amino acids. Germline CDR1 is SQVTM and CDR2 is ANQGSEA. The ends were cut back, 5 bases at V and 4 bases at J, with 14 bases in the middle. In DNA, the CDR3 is TGCAGCGTTTGGACAGGAGGGAGCACCGGGGAGCTGTTTTTT. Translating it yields CSVWTGGSTGELFF.

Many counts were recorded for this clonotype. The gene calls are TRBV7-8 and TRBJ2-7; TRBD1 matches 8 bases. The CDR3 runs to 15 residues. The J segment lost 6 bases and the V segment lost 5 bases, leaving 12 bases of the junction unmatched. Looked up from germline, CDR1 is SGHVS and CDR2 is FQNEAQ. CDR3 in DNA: TGTGCCAGCAGCGAGCCCGGGACAGGAGCCCGCGAGCAGTACTTC. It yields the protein CASSEPGTGAREQYF.

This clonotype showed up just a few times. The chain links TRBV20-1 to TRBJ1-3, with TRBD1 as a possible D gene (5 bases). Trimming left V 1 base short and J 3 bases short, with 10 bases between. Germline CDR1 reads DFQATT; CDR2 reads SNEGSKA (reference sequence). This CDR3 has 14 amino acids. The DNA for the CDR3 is TGCAGTGCTAGAGCTGGAGGGGTTGGAAACACCATATATTTT. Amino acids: CSARAGGVGNTIYF.

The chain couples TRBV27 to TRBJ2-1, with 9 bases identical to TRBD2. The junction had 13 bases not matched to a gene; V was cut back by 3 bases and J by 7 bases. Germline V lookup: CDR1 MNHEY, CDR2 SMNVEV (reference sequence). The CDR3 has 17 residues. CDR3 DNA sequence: TGTGCCAGCAGTTTCGGTTGGGGTAGCGGGAGCCGAAATGAGCAGTTCTTC. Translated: CASSFGWGSGSRNEQFF.

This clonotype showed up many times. CDR3 in DNA: TGTGCCAGCTCATATACCCCCTCTGGGGCCAACGTCCTGACTTTC. It specifies CASSYTPSGANVLTF. This chain links TRBV18 with TRBJ2-6; D gene ambiguous. In germline, CDR1 is KGHSH, CDR2 LQKENI. The CDR3 is 15 residues long. Trimming pared 5 bases from V and 0 bases from J, leaving 8 bases between.

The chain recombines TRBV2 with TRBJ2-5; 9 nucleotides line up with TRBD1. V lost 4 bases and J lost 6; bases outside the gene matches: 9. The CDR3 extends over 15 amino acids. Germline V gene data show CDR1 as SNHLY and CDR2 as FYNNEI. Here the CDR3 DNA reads TGTGCCAGCAGTGGGACAGGGGTCAATCTAAAGACCCAGTACTTC. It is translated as CASSGTGVNLKTQYF.

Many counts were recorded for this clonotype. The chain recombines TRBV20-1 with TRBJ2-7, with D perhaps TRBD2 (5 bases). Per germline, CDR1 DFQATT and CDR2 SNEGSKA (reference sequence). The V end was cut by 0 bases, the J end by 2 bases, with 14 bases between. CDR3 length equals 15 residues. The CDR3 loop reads CSARDFRGRPYEQYF. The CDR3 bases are TGCAGTGCTAGAGATTTCAGAGGGCGGCCCTACGAGCAGTACTTC.

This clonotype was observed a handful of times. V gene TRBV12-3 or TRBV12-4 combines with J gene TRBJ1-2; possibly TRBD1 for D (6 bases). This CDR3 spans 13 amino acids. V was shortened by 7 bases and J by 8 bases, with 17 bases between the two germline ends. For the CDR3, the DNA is TGTGCCAGCACCGTTCAACAGGGTCAAGGCTACACCTTC. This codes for CASTVQQGQGYTF.